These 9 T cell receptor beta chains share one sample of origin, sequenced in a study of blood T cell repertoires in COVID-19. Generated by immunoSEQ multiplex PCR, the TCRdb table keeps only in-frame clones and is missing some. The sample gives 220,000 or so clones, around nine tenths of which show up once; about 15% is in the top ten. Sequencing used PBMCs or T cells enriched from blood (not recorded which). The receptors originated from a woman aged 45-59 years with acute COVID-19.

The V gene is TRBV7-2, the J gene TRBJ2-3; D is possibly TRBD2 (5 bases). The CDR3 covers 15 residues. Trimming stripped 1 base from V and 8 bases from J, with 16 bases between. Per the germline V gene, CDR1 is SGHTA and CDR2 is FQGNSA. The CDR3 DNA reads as TGTGCCAGCAGCTTAGGTTTCGGGGTTGCGGGTACGCAGTATTTT. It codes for CASSLGFGVAGTQYF. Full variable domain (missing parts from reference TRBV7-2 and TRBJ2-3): GAGVSQSPSNKVTEKGKDVELRCDPISGHTALYWYRQSLGQGLEFLIYFQGNSAPDKSGLPSDRFSAERTGGSVSTLTIQRTQQEDSAVYLCASSLGFGVAGTQYFGPGTRLTVL.

Here the CDR3 reads CAIRPGTTDNEQFF. CDR3 in DNA: TGTGCCATCAGACCCGGGACTACCGACAATGAGCAGTTCTTC. The chain uses TRBV10-3 and TRBJ2-1, with 7 bases lining up with TRBD2. There are 14 residues in the CDR3. V lost 6 bases and J lost 5; bases outside the gene matches: 7. Germline loops: CDR1 ENHRY, CDR2 SYGVKD.

Written as DNA, the CDR3 is TGTGCCAGCAGTTTACAGATCCCCTCCTACGAGCAGTACTTC. It translates to CASSLQIPSYEQYF. This chain links TRBV28 with TRBJ2-7; D not certain. CDR1 and CDR2 (germline): MDHEN, SYDVKM. The CDR3 loop spans 14 amino acids. V gave up 2 bases and J gave up 0 bases, with 8 bases separating them.

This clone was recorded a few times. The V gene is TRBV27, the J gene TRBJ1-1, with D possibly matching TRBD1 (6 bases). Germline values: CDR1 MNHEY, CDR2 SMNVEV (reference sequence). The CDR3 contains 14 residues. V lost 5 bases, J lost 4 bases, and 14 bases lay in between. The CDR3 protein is CASSPGGAVTEAFF. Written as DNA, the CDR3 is TGTGCCAGCAGTCCGGGGGGGGCAGTCACTGAAGCTTTCTTT.

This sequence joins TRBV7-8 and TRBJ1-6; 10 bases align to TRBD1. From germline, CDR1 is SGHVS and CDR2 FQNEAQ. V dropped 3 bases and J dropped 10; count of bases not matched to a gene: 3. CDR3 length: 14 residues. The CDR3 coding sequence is TGTGCCAGCAGCTTTGGGACAGGGGAATCACCCCTCCACTTT. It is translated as CASSFGTGESPLHF.

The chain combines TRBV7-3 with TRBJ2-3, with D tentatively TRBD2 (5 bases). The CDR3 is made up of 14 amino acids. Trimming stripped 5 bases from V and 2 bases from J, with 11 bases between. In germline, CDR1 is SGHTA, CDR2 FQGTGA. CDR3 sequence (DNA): TGTGCCAGCAGCCGCAATAGCGTCACAGATACGCAGTATTTT. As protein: CASSRNSVTDTQYF.

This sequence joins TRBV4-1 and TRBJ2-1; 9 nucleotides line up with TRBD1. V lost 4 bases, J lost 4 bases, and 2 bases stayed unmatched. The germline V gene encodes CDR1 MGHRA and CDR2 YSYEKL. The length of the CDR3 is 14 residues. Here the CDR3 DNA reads TGCGCCAGCAGCCCGGGACAGGGTTACAATGAGCAGTTCTTC. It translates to CASSPGQGYNEQFF.

This CDR3 reads CASSPQTGATNTEAFF. Here the CDR3 DNA reads TGCGCCAGCAGCCCACAGACAGGGGCGACGAACACTGAAGCTTTCTTT. The chain couples TRBV5-1 to TRBJ1-1; TRBD1 agrees at 8 bases. The CDR3 runs to 16 residues. CDR1 and CDR2 (germline): SGHRS, YFSETQ. V shed 4 bases, J shed 1 base, and the junction held 9 bases outside the gene matches. The complete variable domain, with remaining parts taken from reference TRBV5-1 and TRBJ1-1, reads KAGVTQTPRYLIKTRGQQVTLSCSPISGHRSVSWYQQTPGQGLQFLFEYFSETQRNKGNFPGRFSGRQFSNSRSEMNVSTLELGDSALYLCASSPQTGATNTEAFFGQGTRLTVV.

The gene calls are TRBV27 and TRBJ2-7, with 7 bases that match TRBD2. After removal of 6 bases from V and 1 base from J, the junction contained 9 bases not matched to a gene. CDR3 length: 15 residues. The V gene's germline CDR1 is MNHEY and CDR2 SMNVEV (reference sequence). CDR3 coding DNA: TGTGCCAGCAGGGGCGTACCTAGCGGATCCTACGAGCAGTACTTC. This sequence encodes CASRGVPSGSYEQYF.